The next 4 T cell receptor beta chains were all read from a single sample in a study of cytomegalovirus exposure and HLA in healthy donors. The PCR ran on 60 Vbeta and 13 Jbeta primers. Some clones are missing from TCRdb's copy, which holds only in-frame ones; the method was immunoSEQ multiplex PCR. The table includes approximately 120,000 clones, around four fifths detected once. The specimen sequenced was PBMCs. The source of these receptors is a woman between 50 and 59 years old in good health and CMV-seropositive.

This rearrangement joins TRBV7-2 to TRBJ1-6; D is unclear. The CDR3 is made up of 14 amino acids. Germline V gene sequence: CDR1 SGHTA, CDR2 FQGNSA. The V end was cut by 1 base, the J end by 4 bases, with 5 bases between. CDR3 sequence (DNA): TGTGCCAGCAGCTTAGGCGGGTATAATTCACCCCTCCACTTT. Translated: CASSLGGYNSPLHF.

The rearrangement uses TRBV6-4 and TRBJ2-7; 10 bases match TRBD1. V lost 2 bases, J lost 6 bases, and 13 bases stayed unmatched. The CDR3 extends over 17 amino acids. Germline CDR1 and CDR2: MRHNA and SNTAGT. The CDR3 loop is CASSDRGRDRGPLEQYF. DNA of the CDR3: TGTGCCAGCAGTGACCGGGGCCGGGACAGGGGTCCCCTCGAGCAGTACTTC.

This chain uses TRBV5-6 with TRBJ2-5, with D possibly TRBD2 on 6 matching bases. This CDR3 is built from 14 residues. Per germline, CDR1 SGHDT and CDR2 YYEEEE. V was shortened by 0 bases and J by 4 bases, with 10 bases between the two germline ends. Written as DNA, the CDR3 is TGTGCCAGCAGCTTGGGGGCGGGATTAGAGACCCAGTACTTC. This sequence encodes CASSLGAGLETQYF.

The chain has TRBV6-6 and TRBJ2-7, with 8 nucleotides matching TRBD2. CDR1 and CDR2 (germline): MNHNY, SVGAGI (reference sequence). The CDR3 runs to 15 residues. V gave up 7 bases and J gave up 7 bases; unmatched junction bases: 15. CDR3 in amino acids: CASIPTGGGIWEQYF. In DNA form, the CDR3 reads TGTGCCAGCATTCCCACGGGCGGGGGGATCTGGGAGCAGTACTTC.